This is a list of T cell receptor beta chains from one sample in a study of T cells after yellow fever vaccination. One entry per CDR3 protein, called by TCRdb with MiXCR from the 5' RACE reads. The sample carries 500,000 to 650,000 distinct CDR3 sequences, approximately 15% recorded once. The source was PBMCs, collected on the day of the yellow fever booster vaccination. All receptors derive from a man in his thirties or forties who received the YFV17D yellow fever vaccine. The CDR3 runs from the conserved cysteine through the conserved F or W.

cdr3_length j_call v_call cdr3_aa
12 TRBJ2-7 TRBV12-3/TRBV12-4 CASAAESYEQYF
15 TRBJ2-3 TRBV20-1 CSASRQALNTDTQYF
14 TRBJ1-1 TRBV29-1 CSVEDNRGGTEAFF
14 TRBJ1-5 TRBV20-1 CSARNPGSNQPQHF
15 TRBJ2-3 TRBV5-1 CASSNRAERTDTQYF
16 TRBJ2-3 TRBV9 CASSVSGGTYTDTQYF
15 TRBJ2-2 TRBV7-2 CASSPKGLAGRELFF
13 TRBJ1-1 TRBV5-1 CASSYQLNTEAFF
16 TRBJ2-7 TRBV27 CASSLLRVDRPYEQYF
14 TRBJ1-4 TRBV7-9 CASAGARTNEKLFF
15 TRBJ2-1 TRBV20-1 CSASTTSGRRDEQFF
12 TRBJ2-1 TRBV28 CASSFISYGQFF
18 TRBJ2-7 TRBV4-2 CASSQLLAGDRGSYEQYF
14 TRBJ2-1 TRBV18 CASSPRRVSNEQFF
13 TRBJ1-5 TRBV19 CASTGRGREPQHF
17 TRBJ2-5 TRBV2 CACSAPTSGRNQETQYF
16 TRBJ1-2 TRBV7-2 CASSRQGTALDDGYTF
21 TRBJ1-4 TRBV6-2/TRBV6-3 CASSPELWDRTLEATNEKLFF
13 TRBJ2-7 TRBV7-9 CASSLTSGDEQYF
15 TRBJ2-1 TRBV18 CASSPPWGLGNEQFF
15 TRBJ2-7 TRBV6-5 CASSSFEEGYHEQYF
13 TRBJ1-5 TRBV10-3 CATRAGAEQPQHF
13 TRBJ2-5 TRBV20-1 CSARSPPGETQYF
15 TRBJ2-7 TRBV5-4 CASSTVSGRSNEQYF
12 TRBJ1-5 TRBV20-1 CSAGGANQPQHF
15 TRBJ2-5 TRBV29-1 CSVEEVRGQKETQYF
17 TRBJ2-6 TRBV28 CASTLSQGASGANVLTF